What follows are 10 T cell receptor beta chains derived from one specimen sequenced in a study of blood T cells in healthy people across ages. With a J-beta primer mix and a sample-barcoded 5' primer, a second PCR ran about 6 to 11 cycles. In TCRdb, the 5' RACE reads were re-called with MiXCR into one record per CDR3 protein. The table has 2 million or so distinct CDR3 sequences, around 48% seen once. The sample consisted of blood. The origin of the receptors is a woman between 40 and 55 years old in good health.

The V call is TRBV29-1, the J call TRBJ2-1; 8 bases agree with TRBD2. V shed 5 bases, J shed 9 bases, and the junction held 15 bases outside the gene matches. Germline V gives CDR1 SQVTM, CDR2 ANQGSEA. CDR3 length equals 15 residues. In DNA form, the CDR3 reads TGCAGCGTTTCAGGGTGTGCGGGGGGAGGTGGTGAGCAGTTCTTC. Translating it yields CSVSGCAGGGGEQFF.

The V gene is TRBV9, the J gene TRBJ2-5; 9 bases are a match to TRBD1. The J call may be wrong; the DNA end is better matched by TRBJ2-7. From germline, CDR1 is SGDLS and CDR2 YYNGEE. The CDR3 spans 19 residues. The CDR3 spells CASHWAEDRGHVYSYEQYF. Here the CDR3 DNA reads TGTGCCAGCCACTGGGCAGAGGACAGGGGTCATGTCTACAGTTACGAGCAGTACTTC.

This clonotype turned up a few times. The chain joins TRBV7-9 to TRBJ2-1; weak D call: TRBD1 (6 bases). The CDR3 totals 15 residues. The germline gives CDR1 SEHNR, CDR2 FQNEAQ (reference sequence). The V and J ends lost 5 bases and 15 bases respectively, with 26 bases between them. The CDR3 is CASSIDLIGRGSPFF. As DNA, the CDR3 is TGTGCCAGCAGCATCGACCTTATTGGAAGGGGGAGCCCGTTCTTC.

The chain is built from TRBV6-1 and TRBJ2-7; D possibly corresponds to TRBD1 (7 bases). The CDR3 consists of 15 residues. V dropped 6 bases and J dropped 5 bases, with 20 bases sitting between them. The V gene's germline CDR1 is MNHNS and CDR2 SASEGT. As DNA, the CDR3 is TGTGCCAGCAGGACTAGGCAAACAGGGGAGGACGAGCAGTACTTC. The encoded protein is CASRTRQTGEDEQYF.

The chain combines TRBV28 with TRBJ2-7; D gene ambiguous. The CDR3 runs 14 residues. Between the trimmed V and J ends, which lost 4 bases and 3 bases, there was a span of 13 bases. Germline V gives CDR1 MDHEN, CDR2 SYDVKM. The DNA of the CDR3 is TGTGCCAGCAGTTCATCCGACGGTATCTACGAGCAGTACTTC. Translating it yields CASSSSDGIYEQYF.

This clonotype has a handful of counts. The rearrangement links TRBV6-5 to TRBJ2-4, with 9 bases identical to TRBD1. Trimming cost V 2 bases and J 0 bases; bases outside gene matches: 14. CDR3 length equals 20 residues. The germline V gene encodes CDR1 MNHEY and CDR2 SVGAGI. CDR3 nucleotides: TGTGCCAGCAGTTACCGGGTGGACAGGGGACCTGGAGTAGCCAAAAACATTCAGTACTTC. Translated: CASSYRVDRGPGVAKNIQYF.

The chain joins TRBV10-3 to TRBJ2-1; perhaps TRBD2 as D (6 bases). The CDR3 runs to 14 residues. CDR1 and CDR2 (germline): ENHRY, SYGVKD. The V and J ends lost 5 bases and 10 bases respectively, with 18 bases between them. The CDR3 nucleotides are TGTGCCATCAGTCCCGGGACTTCTACCTACGAGCAGTTCTTC. Protein: CAISPGTSTYEQFF.

Concerning this clonotype itself: The CDR3 carries no conserved terminal phenylalanine or tryptophan, so it likely arises from a read error. The chain employs TRBV29-1 and TRBJ1-2; 7 positions match TRBD1. CDR3 length equals 14 residues. The J segment lost 0 bases and the V segment lost 5 bases, leaving 6 bases of the junction unmatched. Germline V gene sequence: CDR1 SQVTM, CDR2 ANQGSEA. The CDR3 nucleotides read TGCAGCGTTAAGACAGGGTCGACTAACTATGGCTACACCTCC. This codes for CSVKTGSTNYGYTS.

This clonotype was seen more than once but under ten times. The genes are TRBV27 and TRBJ2-5; D gene ambiguous. The CDR3 loop spans 13 amino acids. V was shortened by 5 bases and J by 1 base, with 8 bases between the two germline ends. Germline CDR1 MNHEY, CDR2 SMNVEV (reference sequence). CDR3: CASSRSSQETQYF. CDR3 sequence (DNA): TGTGCCAGCAGTCGGAGTTCCCAAGAGACCCAGTACTTC.

The chain uses TRBV10-3 and TRBJ2-7; possible D gene TRBD1, 5 bases. Germline values: CDR1 ENHRY, CDR2 SYGVKD. The CDR3 loop spans 13 amino acids. V was clipped by 6 bases and J by 0 bases, with 9 bases between them. The CDR3 region has the DNA TGTGCCATCAGACAGGATAGCTCCTACGAGCAGTACTTC. Translated, it gives CAIRQDSSYEQYF.